Listed here are 27 T cell receptor beta chains from one sample, sequenced in a study of blood T cell repertoires in COVID-19. Method: immunoSEQ multiplex PCR; TCRdb's copy keeps in-frame clones and lacks some. This table holds fewer than 200,000 clones, 86% found once. Sequencing input: peripheral blood. The receptors stem from a man aged 70 or older with active or convalescent COVID-19.

The chain combines TRBV7-6 with TRBJ2-7; tentative D call: TRBD1 (5 bases). The germline V and J ends were trimmed by 4 bases and 0 bases, with 16 bases remaining between them. CDR1 and CDR2 (germline): SGHVS, FNYEAQ. The CDR3 is 16 amino acids. Here the CDR3 DNA reads TGTGCCAGCAGCTCCGCCCGACAGCTCAGCTCCTACGAGCAGTACTTC. Its translation: CASSSARQLSSYEQYF.

The rearrangement uses TRBV5-4 and TRBJ2-1, with TRBD2 identical over 9 bases. The V and J ends lost 5 bases and 6 bases, in that order; junction bases with no gene match: 12. Germline V gene sequence: CDR1 SGHNT, CDR2 YYREEE (reference sequence). This CDR3 has 16 amino acids. CDR3 DNA: TGTGCCAGCAGTCCCGTGCCGCGGGGGGGTGGCAATGAGCAGTTCTTC. Encoded protein: CASSPVPRGGGNEQFF.

The V call is TRBV2, the J call TRBJ2-1, with TRBD1 matching over 7 bases. The germline gives CDR1 SNHLY, CDR2 FYNNEI. The CDR3 extends over 12 amino acids. V lost 8 bases, J lost 8 bases, and 6 bases stayed unmatched. Here the CDR3 DNA reads TGTGCCAGCCTATTCCAGGGGGATGAGCAGTTCTTC. It yields the protein CASLFQGDEQFF.

V gene TRBV5-1 combines with J gene TRBJ2-3; 12 bases fit TRBD2. With 0 bases clipped from V and 0 bases from J, the junction kept 5 bases outside the gene matches. Germline loops: CDR1 SGHRS, CDR2 YFSETQ. The CDR3 extends over 18 amino acids. The chain's CDR3 is CASSLGTLAGGSTDTQYF. The CDR3 DNA is TGCGCCAGCAGCTTGGGGACACTAGCGGGGGGAAGCACAGATACGCAGTATTTT.

The chain is built from TRBV29-1 and TRBJ1-2; D unclear. The CDR3 length is 14 residues. The germline CDR1 and CDR2 sequences are SQVTM and ANQGSEA. V shed 4 bases and J shed 6 bases, with 18 bases lying between them. CDR3 residues: CSVVRGSKGHGYTF. The DNA of the CDR3 is TGCAGCGTTGTCCGGGGTTCGAAAGGCCATGGCTACACCTTC.

The CDR3 DNA reads TGTGCCAGCGGGTGGGGTGGGAGGCGAGGAACCGGGGAGCTGTTTTTT. Translated: CASGWGGRRGTGELFF. The rearrangement uses TRBV11-2 and TRBJ2-2, with D tentatively TRBD2 (6 bases). This CDR3 is 16 amino acids long. V was pared by 8 bases and J by 5 bases, with 21 bases between. Germline V gene data show CDR1 as SGHAT and CDR2 as FQNNGV.

This chain connects TRBV7-9 to TRBJ1-3; the match to TRBD1 covers 7 bases. Germline assignment: CDR1 SEHNR and CDR2 FQNEAQ (reference sequence). After removal of 4 bases from V and 0 bases from J, the junction contained 9 bases not matched to a gene. The CDR3 spans 17 residues. The CDR3, as DNA: TGTGCCAGCAGCTCATACCGGGACAGACACTCTGGAAACACCATATATTTT. It translates to CASSSYRDRHSGNTIYF.

The V call is TRBV6-6, the J call TRBJ2-7; TRBD2 matches 8 bases. Germline V gene sequence: CDR1 MNHNY, CDR2 SVGAGI (reference sequence). The J segment lost 0 bases and the V segment lost 6 bases, leaving 10 bases of the junction unmatched. The CDR3 covers 16 residues. The CDR3 DNA is TGTGCCAGCAGGCGATCTGGGGCGGGAGGCTCCTACGAGCAGTACTTC. It yields the protein CASRRSGAGGSYEQYF.

The rearrangement links TRBV27 to TRBJ1-3; 7 bases line up with TRBD1. The CDR3 length is 19 residues. The germline gives CDR1 MNHEY, CDR2 SMNVEV (reference sequence). Losses at the gene ends were 5 bases for V and 0 bases for J; bases not matched to a gene: 16. The CDR3: CASSPSRRGPQSSGNTIYF. CDR3 in DNA: TGTGCCAGCAGTCCGTCCAGAAGGGGGCCTCAAAGCTCTGGAAACACCATATATTTT.

There are a few counts of this clone. This chain joins TRBV5-5 and TRBJ2-4; 8 bases agree with TRBD1. CDR3 length: 15 residues. Germline trimming cut 0 bases from V and 7 bases from J; bases unmatched to any gene: 6. Germline V gene data show CDR1 as SGHKS and CDR2 as YYEKEE (reference sequence). Written as DNA, the CDR3 is TGTGCCAGCAGCTTGGGGACAGGGACTTTGAACATTCAGTACTTC. Its protein product is CASSLGTGTLNIQYF.

The chain recombines TRBV6-2 or TRBV6-3 with TRBJ1-1; no definite D call. CDR1 is MNHEY and CDR2 is SVGEGT in the germline V gene. The CDR3 runs to 14 residues. Trimming took off 4 bases at V and 0 bases at J, with 9 bases between the two ends. The CDR3 is CASSSNRLNTEAFF. CDR3 in DNA: TGTGCCAGCAGTTCAAACAGATTGAACACTGAAGCTTTCTTT.

This clone turned up a few times. The chain joins TRBV14 to TRBJ1-2, with a weak D call TRBD1 (5 bases). The CDR3 covers 13 residues. CDR1 and CDR2 (germline): SGHDN, FVKESK. V was trimmed by 0 bases and J by 7 bases, leaving 9 bases between them. CDR3 amino acids: CASSQEVQGGYTF. Here the CDR3 DNA reads TGTGCCAGCAGCCAAGAGGTCCAGGGTGGCTACACCTTC.

J is TRBJ1-5 and V is TRBV6-4; possible D gene TRBD1, 5 bases. The V end lost 4 bases, the J end lost 4 bases, and 8 bases lay between the germline ends. The length of the CDR3 is 13 residues. Germline CDR1 is MRHNA and CDR2 is SNTAGT. CDR3 sequence: CASSAQDNQPQHF. CDR3 coding DNA: TGTGCCAGCAGTGCACAGGATAATCAGCCCCAGCATTTT.

CDR3 sequence reads: CASSWAGTEAFF. CDR3 coding DNA: TGTGCCAGCAGCTGGGCGGGAACTGAAGCTTTCTTT. The chain is built from TRBV7-9 and TRBJ1-1; no clear D gene. The V and J ends lost 4 bases and 5 bases respectively, with 8 bases between them. This CDR3 contains 12 residues. Germline V gene lookup returns CDR1 SEHNR and CDR2 FQNEAQ (reference sequence). The full variable domain, in which reference TRBV7-9 and TRBJ1-1 provide the parts outside the CDR3, is DTGVSQNPRHKITKRGQNVTFRCDPISEHNRLYWYRQTLGQGPEFLTYFQNEAQLEKSRLLSDRFSAERPKGSFSTLEIQRTEQGDSAMYLCASSWAGTEAFFGQGTRLTVV.

The gene calls are TRBV5-1 and TRBJ2-2; 15 positions agree with TRBD2. The CDR3 is 17 residues long. The V gene's germline CDR1 is SGHRS and CDR2 YFSETQ. Trimming at V came to 5 bases and at J to 5 bases, leaving 7 bases not matched to a gene. DNA of the CDR3: TGCGCCAGCAGTTCCCGGACTAGCGGGGGGGTGACCGGGGAGCTGTTTTTT. Its protein is CASSSRTSGGVTGELFF.

This clone occurred once. The V call is TRBV5-1, the J call TRBJ1-1; 7 positions agree with TRBD1. V was pared by 4 bases and J by 9 bases, with 12 bases of the junction left unmatched. Per germline, CDR1 SGHRS and CDR2 YFSETQ. The CDR3 extends over 14 amino acids. The CDR3 sequence is CASSLGQPQGKAFF. In DNA form, the CDR3 reads TGCGCCAGCAGCCTGGGACAGCCACAGGGGAAAGCTTTCTTT. The full variable domain, in which reference TRBV5-1 and TRBJ1-1 provide the parts outside the CDR3, is KAGVTQTPRYLIKTRGQQVTLSCSPISGHRSVSWYQQTPGQGLQFLFEYFSETQRNKGNFPGRFSGRQFSNSRSEMNVSTLELGDSALYLCASSLGQPQGKAFFGQGTRLTVV.

The chain uses TRBV20-1 and TRBJ1-2; D possibly corresponds to TRBD1 (5 bases). The CDR3 is made up of 13 amino acids. Germline loops: CDR1 DFQATT, CDR2 SNEGSKA (reference sequence). The ends were cut back, 3 bases at V and 7 bases at J, with 15 bases in the middle. CDR3 sequence reads: CSASMATQGGYTF. DNA for the CDR3: TGCAGTGCTAGTATGGCCACCCAGGGTGGCTACACCTTC.

CDR3 sequence reads: CASSSAVGGPSSYEQYF. The CDR3 DNA reads TGTGCCAGCAGCTCCGCGGTCGGGGGACCCAGCTCCTACGAGCAGTACTTC. The chain uses TRBV11-2 and TRBJ2-7, with D perhaps TRBD2 (6 bases). The V end lost 4 bases, the J end lost 0 bases, and 19 bases lay between the germline ends. From germline, CDR1 is SGHAT and CDR2 FQNNGV. The CDR3 is 17 amino acids.

The CDR3 sequence is CASSWTGYGYTF. The CDR3 nucleotides are TGTGCCAGCAGTTGGACAGGCTATGGCTACACCTTC. The V call is TRBV28, the J call TRBJ1-2; TRBD1 matches at 7 bases. The V and J ends lost 4 bases and 4 bases, in that order; junction bases with no gene match: 0. Germline V CDR1 and CDR2: MDHEN, SYDVKM. The CDR3 runs to 12 residues.

The genes are TRBV7-8 and TRBJ2-7; tentative D call: TRBD1 (7 bases). V was pared by 0 bases and J by 2 bases, with 14 bases between. The CDR3 consists of 16 residues. Germline assignment: CDR1 SGHVS and CDR2 FQNEAQ. CDR3 in amino acids: CASSLARDSLTYEQYF. CDR3 coding DNA: TGTGCCAGCAGCTTAGCGCGGGACAGCCTCACCTACGAGCAGTACTTC.

The chain links TRBV9 to TRBJ2-3; no firm D call. The germline CDR1 and CDR2 sequences are SGDLS and YYNGEE. V gave up 7 bases and J gave up 0 bases, with 9 bases separating them. CDR3 length: 13 amino acids. The CDR3 sequence: CASSRLSTDTQYF. CDR3 DNA sequence: TGTGCCAGCTCCCGGTTGAGCACAGATACGCAGTATTTT.

The rearrangement links TRBV6-5 to TRBJ2-5; TRBD1 aligns across 10 bases. CDR1 and CDR2 (germline): MNHEY, SVGAGI. The ends lost 4 bases at V and 13 bases at J; junction bases unmatched: 9. There are 13 residues in the CDR3. CDR3 DNA: TGTGCCAGCAGTTTCCACCGGGACAGGGGAAGGTACTTC. This encodes CASSFHRDRGRYF.

The chain employs TRBV28 and TRBJ1-2; no definite D call. Germline V CDR1 and CDR2: MDHEN, SYDVKM. This CDR3 spans 13 amino acids. Trimming removed 7 bases at V and 5 bases at J, with 14 bases between. DNA for the CDR3: TGTGCCAGCAACCTCAAAGGAGGGTATGGCTACACCTTC. Protein sequence: CASNLKGGYGYTF.

The genes are TRBV7-8 and TRBJ1-1, with D possibly matching TRBD1 (6 bases). In germline, CDR1 is SGHVS, CDR2 FQNEAQ. This CDR3 spans 14 amino acids. The V gene lost 1 base and the J gene lost 4 bases, with 10 bases spanning the gap. The CDR3, as DNA: TGTGCCAGCAGCTTAGACAGGGTCACCACTGAAGCTTTCTTT. Translation gives CASSLDRVTTEAFF.

V is TRBV24-1 and J is TRBJ1-3, with unresolved D. The V and J ends lost 12 bases and 2 bases respectively, with 13 bases between them. CDR1 and CDR2 from the germline V gene are KGHDR and SFDVKD. CDR3 length equals 13 residues. CDR3 region: CAAQARPGNTIYF. The CDR3 nucleotides are TGTGCCGCCCAGGCCCGGCCTGGAAACACCATATATTTT.

The rearrangement uses TRBV19 and TRBJ1-3; D remains ambiguous. Trimming removed 8 bases from V and 0 bases from J, with 14 bases in between. CDR3 length: 15 residues. Looked up from germline, CDR1 is LNHDA and CDR2 is SQIVND (reference sequence). The CDR3 nucleotides read TGTGCCAGTCAGAGACTTTTCCACTCTGGAAACACCATATATTTT. Protein sequence: CASQRLFHSGNTIYF.

V is TRBV20-1 and J is TRBJ2-7, with 9 bases matching TRBD1. After removal of 3 bases from V and 3 bases from J, the junction contained 6 bases not matched to a gene. Per the germline V gene, CDR1 is DFQATT and CDR2 is SNEGSKA (reference sequence). The CDR3 contains 14 residues. CDR3 DNA: TGCAGTGCTAGTGGGGACAGGGCTCTCTACGAGCAGTACTTC. Amino acid sequence: CSASGDRALYEQYF.